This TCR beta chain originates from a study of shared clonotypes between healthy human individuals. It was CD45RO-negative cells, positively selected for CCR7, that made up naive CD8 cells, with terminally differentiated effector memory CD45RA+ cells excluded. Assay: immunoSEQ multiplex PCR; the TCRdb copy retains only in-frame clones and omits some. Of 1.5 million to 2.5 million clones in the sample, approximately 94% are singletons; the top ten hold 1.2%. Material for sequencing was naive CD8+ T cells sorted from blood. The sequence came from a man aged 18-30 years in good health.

CDR3 bases: TGTGCCAGCAGCACCGGGACAGGGGGACGAGAGACCCAGTACTTC. Its protein product is CASSTGTGGRETQYF. This sequence joins TRBV5-4 and TRBJ2-5, with TRBD1 identical over 11 bases. This CDR3 is 15 amino acids long. Unmatched junction bases numbered 6, after V lost 4 bases and J lost 4 bases. Germline assignment: CDR1 SGHNT and CDR2 YYREEE (reference sequence).